This T cell receptor (beta chain) derives from a study of blood T cell repertoires in COVID-19 (TCRdb year 2020). Concerning the study at large: Collaborator samples came from the United States, Italy and Spain and covered acute and convalescent phases of COVID-19. Nearly every sample came with metadata listing a de-identified subject ID, COVID-19 status, age in years and sex. The repertoires were released in a freely available public database intended as a resource for research on the immune response to SARS-CoV-2. Subjects who had been exposed to COVID-19, were actively infected with it, or had recovered from it provided the deeply sampled blood TCRbeta repertoires that made up the dataset. Samples were obtained from the ongoing ImmuneRACE study (first 160 participants) and from 1,254 subjects provided by 6 global collaborators. The prospective study material was composed of cDNA or gDNA derived from T cells, B-cell-depleted T cells, or PBMCs. Where available, HLA class I and class II types were obtained from metadata supplied by the sample provider rather than from assay-based typing. General findings and caveats noted by the study authors: How much clinical and demographic metadata was included differed by source and by participant, and the metadata was provided uncurated.

The immunoSEQ Assay, a bias-controlled multiplex PCR, was used to amplify TCRbeta CDR3 regions from genomic DNA. The authors' analysis ran thus. Within the assay, amplification of reference gene primers was used to estimate how many nucleated cells each sample contained. Sequence reads were collapsed and filtered to measure the absolute abundance of every unique TCRbeta CDR3 rearrangement. Productive Simpson clonality was computed per sample as the square root of Simpson's diversity index over productive rearrangements. This immuneACCESS table, as held by TCRdb, lists in-frame sequences with V and J called but not all clones. Of the missing ones, under half trace to an unresolved V gene in checked studies; the others have no known cause. The V and J calls and clone size come from that table; D and trimming were worked out from the DNA. This sample lists 150,000 to 200,000 clones; around 82% were detected once. About a sixth of the sample comes from the top ten.

A word on this clone: The target of this receptor is not known. No per-base quality is available; no much larger clone lies one base away.

Participants in the prospective study were aged roughly 18 to 100 years, lived in 20 to 30 United States geographic areas, and enrolled through a virtual design. Cohort assignment in the prospective study relied on participant-reported clinical history from a screening survey and a study questionnaire. In the prospective study, whole blood, serum and a nasopharyngeal or oropharyngeal swab were collected from each participant by mobile phlebotomists. Additional blood draws and questionnaires over an approximately two-month period could optionally be provided by prospective study participants. Prospective study blood samples were shipped either frozen or at room temperature before DNA extraction. Sequencing used PBMCs or T cells enriched from blood (not recorded which). The clonotype was recovered from a woman aged 45-60 years with acute COVID-19.

DNA sequence: TGTGCCAGCAGTTACTCGGCCCCAGGAGATACGCAGTATTTT. Its product reads: CASSYSAPGDTQYF. The V and J genes are TRBV6-5 and TRBJ2-3, with no confident D gene call. Cut back by 0 bases and 5 bases, the V and J ends lie 9 bases apart. Including the terminal cysteine and phenylalanine, the CDR3 comprises 14 residues. This entry keeps only the CDR3 DNA: 42 bases, framed from base 1. CDR1 and CDR2 were assigned from the germline V gene as MNHEY and SVGAGI.